This T cell receptor beta chain was profiled in a study of blood T cell repertoires in COVID-19. The CDR3 has 17 amino acids, counting both end residues. Clones were read by immunoSEQ multiplex PCR, and TCRdb kept only the in-frame ones, dropping some. Among 140,000 or so clones, roughly 84% were seen once, and the ten largest hold 4.5% to 5.5%. This clone has a handful of counts. The DNA is omitted, as the CDR3 cannot be located on it reliably, and the CDR3 follows TCRdb's listing. The sample was peripheral blood. This receptor was taken from a human donor in a cohort sampled during active COVID-19. The chain employs TRBV21-1 and TRBJ2-2; the table's D gene call, TRBD2, was not cross checked with the DNA. TRBV21-1 is shown as a pseudogene. Here the CDR3 reads CASSRTVAGGNTGELFF.